This T cell receptor beta chain was profiled in a study of siplizumab effects on memory and regulatory T cells. For this clone: What it recognizes is unknown.

J lost 1 base, V lost 4 bases, and 11 bases had no gene match. Germline V gives CDR1 SGHDT, CDR2 YYEEEE. This CDR3 region has 16 residues. Study results and caveats: Unstimulated subsets contained matches for only a minor fraction of alloreactive clones. Mappable alloreactive CD4+ clones averaged roughly 69% Treg-derived with siplizumab versus around 25% in controls. In unstimulated cells, naive T cells appeared more diverse than memory T cells and seemed major alloresponse contributors.

TCRdb's copy holds only in-frame clones and misses some; the assay was immunoSEQ multiplex PCR. The repertoire includes 100,000 to 110,000 clones, approximately 94% of them detected once, and approximately 1.5% sits in the top ten. The TCR sequence derives from a human donor in good health. The V call is TRBV5-6, the J call TRBJ2-7, with TRBD2 matching 7 bases. The sequenced sample was non-Treg CD4+ T cells sorted from blood. CDR3 amino acids: CASSRPRASGSYEQYF. CDR3 DNA sequence: TGTGCCAGCAGCCGGCCCCGGGCTAGCGGATCCTACGAGCAGTACTTC.